These T cell receptor beta chains were read from a single sample in a study of T-cell reconstitution after alpha-beta-depleted transplantation in children. A single record per CDR3 protein comes from TCRdb applying MiXCR to the PCR reads. The table records almost 600,000 distinct CDR3 sequences, more than 20% of them present only once. The sample consisted of PBMCs, taken before TCRalphabeta/CD19-depleted stem cell transplant. The receptor set was obtained from a boy less than two years old with Wiskott-Aldrich syndrome, due to receive a stem cell transplant. CDR3s include the opening cysteine and the closing phenylalanine or tryptophan. A D gene is named only where the DNA matches it firmly. Expanded clones are given a class, and other clones once, few, many or no size at all.

TRBJ1-4 once TRBV20-1 - CSARGRTIGEKLFF TGCAGTGCTAGAGGGCGGACAATAGGAGAAAAACTGTTTTTT
TRBJ1-1 - TRBV4-1 - CASSREFNTEAFF TGCGCCAGCAGCCGGGAGTTCAACACTGAAGCTTTCTTT
TRBJ1-3 few TRBV7-6 - CASSLATGNPLSGNTIYF TGTGCCAGCAGCTTAGCGACGGGGAACCCTCTCTCTGGAAACACCATATATTTT
TRBJ2-7 few TRBV2 TRBD2 CASSETLAETYEQYF TGTGCCAGCAGCGAAACACTAGCGGAGACCTACGAGCAGTACTTC
TRBJ2-1 - TRBV5-1 TRBD2 CATREGGPYNEQFF TGCGCCACCAGGGAGGGAGGTCCCTACAATGAGCAGTTCTTC
TRBJ2-1 - TRBV24-1 - CATKGDSEQFF TGTGCCACCAAAGGTGATAGTGAGCAGTTCTTC
TRBJ2-7 - TRBV12-3/TRBV12-4 TRBD2 CASSRTSVGVSRQQYF TGTGCCAGCAGTCGCACTAGCGTGGGTGTCTCGAGGCAGCAGTACTTC
TRBJ1-2 few TRBV20-1 - CSARDQGAGNNYGYTF TGCAGTGCTAGAGATCAAGGGGCAGGAAATAACTATGGCTACACCTTC
TRBJ1-1 - TRBV7-9 - CASSVGRGGDTEAFF TGTGCCAGCAGCGTAGGCCGGGGAGGCGACACTGAAGCTTTCTTT
TRBJ2-3 few TRBV10-3 TRBD2 CAITRTSGGTDTQYF TGTGCCATCACTAGGACTAGCGGAGGCACAGATACGCAGTATTTT
TRBJ2-7 - TRBV18 - CASSSDGRKGAYEQYF TGTGCCAGCTCATCAGACGGTCGAAAAGGAGCCTACGAGCAGTACTTC
TRBJ1-2 - TRBV20-1 TRBD1 CSARAGGWGGYTF TGCAGTGCTAGAGCAGGGGGATGGGGTGGCTACACCTTC
TRBJ2-7 few TRBV18 - CASSPKTGSYEQYF TGTGCCAGCTCACCGAAAACAGGGAGCTACGAGCAGTACTTC
TRBJ2-7 - TRBV20-1 - CSARAPYGSDAYEQYF TGCAGTGCTAGGGCCCCGTACGGGAGTGACGCCTACGAGCAGTACTTC
TRBJ1-1 once TRBV4-1 - CASSQENRVRTEAFF TGCGCCAGCAGCCAAGAAAACAGGGTCAGGACTGAAGCTTTCTTT
TRBJ2-1 - TRBV7-9 - CASSGDTSYSYNEQFF TGTGCCAGCAGCGGGGACACTTCATACTCCTACAATGAGCAGTTCTTC
TRBJ1-1 - TRBV5-1 TRBD1 CASSPWDRGYDTEAFF TGCGCCAGCAGCCCTTGGGACAGGGGGTATGACACTGAAGCTTTCTTT
TRBJ1-3 few TRBV20-1 - CSARRDARFSGNTIYF TGCAGTGCTAGAAGGGACGCCCGGTTCTCTGGAAACACCATATATTTT
TRBJ2-7 - TRBV5-1 TRBD2 CASKREPSYEQYF TGCGCCAGCAAGCGGGAACCCTCCTACGAGCAGTACTTC
TRBJ2-1 once TRBV20-1 TRBD2 CSARAASLAGGPTPTYNEQFF TGCAGTGCTAGAGCGGCTTCACTAGCGGGAGGGCCTACTCCCACCTACAATGAGCAGTTCTTC
TRBJ1-6 few TRBV20-1 - CSARLTVADSPLHF TGCAGTGCGAGGCTAACCGTGGCGGATTCACCCCTCCACTTT
TRBJ1-2 few TRBV7-9 TRBD1 CASSSRTGRGYTF TGTGCCAGCAGCTCCAGGACAGGGCGCGGCTACACCTTC
TRBJ1-5 - TRBV20-1 - CSAGSGGNQPQHF TGCAGTGCGGGGTCTGGGGGAAATCAGCCCCAGCATTTT
TRBJ2-7 - TRBV4-2 TRBD2 CASSQDLGREFFAYEQYF TGTGCCAGCAGCCAAGATCTAGGGCGGGAGTTTTTCGCCTACGAGCAGTACTTC
TRBJ2-5 - TRBV15 TRBD2 CATSPGLAGGTQYF TGTGCCACCAGCCCAGGGCTAGCGGGAGGAACCCAGTACTTC
TRBJ2-5 - TRBV10-3 - CAISGSGQETQYF TGTGCCATCAGTGGAAGTGGGCAAGAGACCCAGTACTTC
TRBJ2-7 - TRBV5-1 TRBD2 CASSAAGTRKTYEQYF TGCGCCAGCAGCGCGGCCGGGACTAGGAAGACCTACGAGCAGTACTTC
TRBJ2-7 few TRBV20-1 TRBD2 CSVPHGGLAGYEQYF TGCAGTGTCCCCCACGGGGGACTAGCGGGCTACGAGCAGTACTTC
TRBJ2-1 - TRBV7-8 - CASKHPGLRINEQFF TGTGCCAGCAAACACCCGGGACTTCGGATCAATGAGCAGTTCTTC
TRBJ2-7 - TRBV7-7 - CASSLAGENEQYF TGTGCCAGCAGCTTAGCAGGTGAAAACGAGCAGTACTTC
TRBJ2-5 - TRBV20-1 TRBD2 CSARDRQLAGLGGQETQYF TGCAGTGCTAGAGATCGTCAACTAGCGGGCTTAGGGGGGCAGGAGACCCAGTACTTC
TRBJ2-2 - TRBV19 TRBD2 CASSIRASGYTGELFF TGTGCCAGTAGTATCCGCGCTAGCGGATACACCGGGGAGCTGTTTTTT
TRBJ2-1 - TRBV25-1 TRBD2 CASSESRGGLAGNEQFF TGTGCCAGCAGTGAATCACGAGGAGGACTAGCGGGCAATGAGCAGTTCTTC
TRBJ1-2 few TRBV7-2 TRBD1 CASRPGQGYGYTF TGTGCCAGCAGACCAGGACAGGGCTATGGCTACACCTTC
TRBJ1-2 - TRBV5-1 - CASSLDPGIDGYTF TGCGCCAGCAGCTTGGATCCAGGGATTGATGGCTACACCTTC
TRBJ2-2 few TRBV3-1 TRBD2 CASSQAGGVTGELFF TGTGCCAGCAGCCAAGCGGGAGGGGTCACCGGGGAGCTGTTTTTT
TRBJ2-5 few TRBV19 - CASSIGDGRQETQYF TGTGCCAGTAGTATTGGGGACGGGAGACAAGAGACCCAGTACTTC
TRBJ1-2 few TRBV14 TRBD1 CASSQEGETGKLNYGYTF TGTGCCAGCAGCCAAGAAGGCGAGACAGGGAAGTTGAACTATGGCTACACCTTC
TRBJ1-5 - TRBV12-3/TRBV12-4 TRBD1 CASSLYPTGGRFHF TGTGCCAGCAGTTTATACCCAACAGGGGGGAGATTTCATTTT
TRBJ2-1 - TRBV14 - CASNSEGGPYNEQFF TGTGCCAGCAACTCAGAGGGGGGCCCCTACAATGAGCAGTTCTTC
TRBJ1-5 - TRBV12-3/TRBV12-4 - CASMVGNQPQHF TGTGCCAGCATGGTAGGCAATCAGCCCCAGCATTTT
TRBJ1-2 - TRBV29-1 TRBD1 CSVDGWGTGANYGYTF TGCAGCGTTGACGGATGGGGGACAGGGGCTAACTATGGCTACACCTTC
TRBJ2-3 few TRBV5-1 - CASSLGPVSSTDTQYF TGCGCCAGCAGCCTGGGACCCGTATCTAGCACAGATACGCAGTATTTT
TRBJ2-1 few TRBV4-2 TRBD2 CASSQDWLAGDYEQFF TGTGCCAGCAGCCAAGATTGGCTAGCGGGAGACTATGAGCAGTTCTTC
TRBJ1-5 - TRBV29-1 - CSASGGAGQPEHF TGCAGCGCCTCCGGCGGGGCCGGTCAGCCCGAGCATTTT
TRBJ2-7 - TRBV4-2 TRBD2 CASSQGETSGGTYEQYF TGTGCCAGCAGCCAAGGCGAGACTAGCGGGGGGACCTACGAGCAGTACTTC
TRBJ2-7 few TRBV5-1 - CASSAVYSSYEQYF TGCGCCAGCAGCGCCGTCTACAGCTCCTACGAGCAGTACTTC
TRBJ1-1 - TRBV19 TRBD1 CASSIITGENTEAFF TGTGCCAGTAGTATTATAACAGGGGAGAACACTGAAGCTTTCTTT
TRBJ1-6 - TRBV5-1 TRBD1 CASSFGQGKGSPLHF TGCGCCAGCAGCTTCGGACAGGGGAAGGGTTCACCCCTCCACTTT
TRBJ2-1 - TRBV12-3/TRBV12-4 - CASRRDRDSSSYNEQFF TGTGCCAGCAGGAGGGACCGGGACTCAAGCTCCTACAATGAGCAGTTCTTC
TRBJ2-1 few TRBV5-1 - CASRNRLGSNEQFF TGCGCCAGCAGAAATAGGCTTGGATCGAATGAGCAGTTCTTC
TRBJ1-4 - TRBV28 - CASSLTTKVGEKLFF TGTGCCAGCAGTCTCACCACGAAGGTTGGTGAAAAACTGTTTTTT
TRBJ1-1 - TRBV5-1 - CASSQGSGIKGTEAFF TGCGCCAGCAGCCAAGGTTCCGGGATAAAGGGAACTGAAGCTTTCTTT
TRBJ2-7 - TRBV7-2 - CASSLVGLGAAYYEQYF TGTGCCAGCAGCTTAGTCGGTCTGGGGGCCGCCTACTACGAGCAGTACTTC
TRBJ2-2 few TRBV5-1 - CASSLAPQRPHTGELFF TGCGCCAGCAGCTTGGCGCCCCAGAGGCCCCACACCGGGGAGCTGTTTTTT
TRBJ2-2 - TRBV19 TRBD1 CASRYRGDTGELFF TGTGCCAGTAGATACAGGGGTGACACCGGGGAGCTGTTTTTT
TRBJ2-1 - TRBV5-1 - CASSLPQGMVYGEQFF TGCGCCAGCAGCTTGCCCCAGGGTATGGTTTATGGTGAGCAGTTCTTC
TRBJ2-2 few TRBV7-2 TRBD1 CASSRATGGTGELFF TGTGCCAGCAGTCGCGCCACAGGGGGCACCGGGGAGCTGTTTTTT
TRBJ2-5 few TRBV5-1 - CASSLRAGHQETQYF TGCGCCAGCAGCTTGCGGGCAGGACACCAAGAGACCCAGTACTTC
TRBJ2-1 - TRBV5-1 - CASSTDGRAGNEQFF TGCGCCAGCAGCACTGATGGCAGGGCGGGCAATGAGCAGTTCTTC